The entry below describes one T cell receptor (beta chain). The antigen is unknown. CDR3 length: 16 amino acids. V shed 4 bases and J shed 2 bases, with 18 bases lying between them. Germline V gene data show CDR1 as SGHRS and CDR2 as YFSETQ. Both 60 Vbeta primers and 13 Jbeta primers went into the PCR. Authors' data handling: A follow-up analysis tallied about 80 million unique TCR beta chains, roughly 11 million shared. TCRdb keeps only in-frame clones here, not all; method: immunoSEQ multiplex PCR. Clone size and V and J calls were adopted from that table, with D and trimming inferred from the DNA. The sample records 100,000 or so clones, about 12% being singletons. The data were taken from a study of cytomegalovirus exposure and HLA in healthy donors. General study findings and limits: On later analysis, the bulk of CMV-associated TCR beta chains appeared to be HLA-restricted. Presence/absence analyses supposed approximately even sequencing depth among donors.

The genes are TRBV5-1 and TRBJ1-1; D perhaps matches TRBD1 (5 bases). Sequenced material: PBMCs. This clonotype originated in a man in his forties or fifties in good health and CMV-seropositive. The CDR3: CASSIVQATFNTEAFF. DNA of the CDR3: TGCGCCAGCAGCATAGTACAGGCGACATTTAACACTGAAGCTTTCTTT. The full variable domain, completed using reference TRBV5-1 and TRBJ1-1, is KAGVTQTPRYLIKTRGQQVTLSCSPISGHRSVSWYQQTPGQGLQFLFEYFSETQRNKGNFPGRFSGRQFSNSRSEMNVSTLELGDSALYLCASSIVQATFNTEAFFGQGTRLTVV.